This T cell receptor (beta chain) was profiled in a study of T cells after yellow fever vaccination. Study-wide points: Booster samples showed a return of most primary-vaccination clones (under 98% CD4, approximately 90% CD8). Abundant bulk-population clonotypes could contaminate the FACS-sorted repertoires.

With respect to this clonotype: A read error is possible here, since a much larger clone lies one base away.

From the 5' RACE reads, TCRdb called clonotypes with MiXCR, one entry per CDR3 protein. Found here are about 85,000 distinct CDR3 sequences, roughly 15% of them singletons; the top ten hold around 24%. The CDR3 contains 14 residues. Germline values: CDR1 MGHRA, CDR2 YSYEKL. Deletions cut 1 base from V and 8 bases from J, with 14 bases between. This TCR was sampled from a man between 18 and 29 years old who received the YFV17D yellow fever vaccine. The V gene is TRBV4-1, the J gene TRBJ1-2; no reliable D call. The sequenced sample was CD8+ T cells not binding an NS4B(214-222) dextramer, sorted from PBMCs, obtained more than 20 days after the first yellow fever vaccination. CDR3 in DNA: TGCGCCAGCAGCCAAGGTCCAAGCAGTGGAGGCTACACCTTC. It is translated as CASSQGPSSGGYTF.